Listed here is a single T cell receptor beta chain. The sample originates from a study of blood T cell repertoires in COVID-19. The germline CDR1 and CDR2 sequences are MNHEY and SMNVEV (reference sequence). CDR3 length: 13 amino acids. V was clipped by 2 bases and J by 2 bases, with 4 bases between them. The repertoire was sequenced with immunoSEQ multiplex PCR; TCRdb's copy has only in-frame clones and lacks some. The sample lists 92,000 or so clones, 70% to 90% occurring once. Material for sequencing was peripheral blood. This chain uses TRBV27 with TRBJ1-3; no firm D call. The clonotype comes from a man in his sixties with acute or convalescent COVID-19. This CDR3 reads CASSLQAGNTIYF. The CDR3 DNA is TGTGCCAGCAGTTTACAGGCTGGAAACACCATATATTTT.